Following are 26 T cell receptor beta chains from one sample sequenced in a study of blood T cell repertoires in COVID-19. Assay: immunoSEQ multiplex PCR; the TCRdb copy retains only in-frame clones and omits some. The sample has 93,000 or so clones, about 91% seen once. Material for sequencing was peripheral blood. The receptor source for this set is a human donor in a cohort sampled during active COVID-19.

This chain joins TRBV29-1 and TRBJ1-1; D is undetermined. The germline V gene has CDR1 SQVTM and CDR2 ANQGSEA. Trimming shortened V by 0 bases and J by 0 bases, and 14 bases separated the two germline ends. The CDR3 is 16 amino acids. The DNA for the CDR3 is TGCAGCGTTGAAGATGGCGGGTTCTCCATGAACACTGAAGCTTTCTTT. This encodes CSVEDGGFSMNTEAFF. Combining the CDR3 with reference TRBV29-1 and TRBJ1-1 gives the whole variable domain SAVISQKPSRDICQRGTSLTIQCQVDSQVTMMFWYRQQPGQSLTLIATANQGSEATYESGFVIDKFPISRPNLTFSTLTVSNMSPEDSSIYLCSVEDGGFSMNTEAFFGQGTRLTVV.

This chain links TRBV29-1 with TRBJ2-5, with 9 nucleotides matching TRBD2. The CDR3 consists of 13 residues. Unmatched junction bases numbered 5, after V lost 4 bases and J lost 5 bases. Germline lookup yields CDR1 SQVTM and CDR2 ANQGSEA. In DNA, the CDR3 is TGCAGCGTTGTTGTAGCGGGAGTGGAGACCCAGTACTTC. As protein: CSVVVAGVETQYF.

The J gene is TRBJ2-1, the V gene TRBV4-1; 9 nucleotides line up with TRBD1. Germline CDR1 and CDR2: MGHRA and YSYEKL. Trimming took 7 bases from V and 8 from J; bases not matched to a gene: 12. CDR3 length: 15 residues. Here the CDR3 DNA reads TGCGCCAGCACCTCCGGGACAGGGACCCTATATGAGCAGTTCTTC. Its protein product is CASTSGTGTLYEQFF.

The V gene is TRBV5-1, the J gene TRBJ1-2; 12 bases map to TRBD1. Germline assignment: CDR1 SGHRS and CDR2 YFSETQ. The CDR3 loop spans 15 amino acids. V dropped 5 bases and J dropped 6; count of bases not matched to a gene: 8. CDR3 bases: TGCGCCAGCAGTTCCGGGACAGGGGGCTATGATGGCTACACCTTC. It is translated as CASSSGTGGYDGYTF.

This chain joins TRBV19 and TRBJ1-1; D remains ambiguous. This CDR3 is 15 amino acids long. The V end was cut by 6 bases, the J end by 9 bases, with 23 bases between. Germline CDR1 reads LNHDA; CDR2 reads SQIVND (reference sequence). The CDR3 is CASSHPIPRDHQAFF. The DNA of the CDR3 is TGTGCCAGTAGCCACCCCATCCCCCGGGATCACCAAGCTTTCTTT. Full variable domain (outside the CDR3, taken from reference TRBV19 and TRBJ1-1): DGGITQSPKYLFRKEGQNVTLSCEQNLNHDAMYWYRQDPGQGLRLIYYSQIVNDFQKGDIAEGYSVSREKKESFPLTVTSAQKNPTAFYLCASSHPIPRDHQAFFGQGTRLTVV.

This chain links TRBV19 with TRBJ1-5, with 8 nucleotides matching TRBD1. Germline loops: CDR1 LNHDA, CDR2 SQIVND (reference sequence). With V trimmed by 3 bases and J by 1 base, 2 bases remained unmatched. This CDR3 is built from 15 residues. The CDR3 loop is CASSIDRGSNQPQHF. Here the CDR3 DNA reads TGTGCCAGTAGTATTGACAGGGGCAGCAATCAGCCCCAGCATTTT.

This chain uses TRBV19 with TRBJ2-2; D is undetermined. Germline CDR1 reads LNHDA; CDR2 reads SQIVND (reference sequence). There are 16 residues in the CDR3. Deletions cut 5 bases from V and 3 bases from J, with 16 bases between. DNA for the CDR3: TGTGCCAGTAGTTTTACTTACCTTGGAGACACCGGGGAGCTGTTTTTT. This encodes CASSFTYLGDTGELFF.

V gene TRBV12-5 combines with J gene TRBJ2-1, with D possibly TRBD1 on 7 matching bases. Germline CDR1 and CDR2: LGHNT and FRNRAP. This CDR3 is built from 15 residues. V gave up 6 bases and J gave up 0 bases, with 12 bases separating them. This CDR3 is CASGRGTASYNEQFF. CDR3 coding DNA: TGTGCTAGTGGCCGCGGGACAGCCTCCTACAATGAGCAGTTCTTC.

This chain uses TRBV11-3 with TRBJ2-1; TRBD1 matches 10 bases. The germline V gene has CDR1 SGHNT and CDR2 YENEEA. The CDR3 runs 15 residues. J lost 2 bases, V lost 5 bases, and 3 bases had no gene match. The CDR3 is CASSGGQGAYNEQFF. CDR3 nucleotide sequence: TGTGCCAGCAGCGGCGGACAGGGGGCCTACAATGAGCAGTTCTTC.

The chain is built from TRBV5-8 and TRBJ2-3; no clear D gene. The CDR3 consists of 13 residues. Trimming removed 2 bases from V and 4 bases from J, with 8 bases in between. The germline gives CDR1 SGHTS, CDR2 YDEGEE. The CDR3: CASSLARADTQYF. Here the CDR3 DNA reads TGTGCCAGCAGCTTAGCCCGGGCAGATACGCAGTATTTT.

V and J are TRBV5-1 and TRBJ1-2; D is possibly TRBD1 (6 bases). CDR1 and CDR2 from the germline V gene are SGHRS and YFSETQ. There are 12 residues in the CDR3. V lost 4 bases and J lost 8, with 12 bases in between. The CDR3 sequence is CASSPWDKGYTF. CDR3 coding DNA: TGCGCCAGCAGCCCGTGGGACAAGGGCTACACCTTC.

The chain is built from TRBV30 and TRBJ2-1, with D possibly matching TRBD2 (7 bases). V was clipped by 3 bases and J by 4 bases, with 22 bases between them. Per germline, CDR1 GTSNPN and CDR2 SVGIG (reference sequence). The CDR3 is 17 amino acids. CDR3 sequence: CAWRRTLRGGVYNEQFF. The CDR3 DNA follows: TGTGCCTGGAGGCGTACCTTACGCGGGGGCGTTTACAATGAGCAGTTCTTC.

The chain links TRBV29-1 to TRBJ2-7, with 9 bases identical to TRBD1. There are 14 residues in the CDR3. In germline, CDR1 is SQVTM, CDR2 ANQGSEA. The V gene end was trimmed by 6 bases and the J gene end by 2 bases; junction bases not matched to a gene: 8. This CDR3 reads CSVGRGTGTYEQYF. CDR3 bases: TGCAGCGTGGGAAGAGGGACAGGGACCTACGAGCAGTACTTC.

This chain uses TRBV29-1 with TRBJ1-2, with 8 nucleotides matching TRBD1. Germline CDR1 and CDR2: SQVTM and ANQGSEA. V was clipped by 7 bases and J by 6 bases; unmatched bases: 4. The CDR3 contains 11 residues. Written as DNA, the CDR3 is TGCAGCGCCGGACAGGGACATGGCTACACCTTC. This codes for CSAGQGHGYTF.

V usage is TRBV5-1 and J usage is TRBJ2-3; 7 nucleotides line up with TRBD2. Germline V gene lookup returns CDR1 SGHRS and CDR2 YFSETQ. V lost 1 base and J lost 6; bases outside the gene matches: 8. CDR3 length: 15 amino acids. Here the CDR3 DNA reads TGCGCCAGCAGCTTGATAGGGACGGGAGGCGATACGCAGTATTTT. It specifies CASSLIGTGGDTQYF.

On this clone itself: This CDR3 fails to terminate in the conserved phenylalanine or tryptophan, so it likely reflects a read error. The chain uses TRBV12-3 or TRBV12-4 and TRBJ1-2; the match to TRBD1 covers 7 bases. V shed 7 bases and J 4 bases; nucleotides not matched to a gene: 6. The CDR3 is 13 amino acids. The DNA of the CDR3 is TGTGCCAGCACCACAGGGGACGGCTATGGCTACACCCTC. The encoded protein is CASTTGDGYGYTL.

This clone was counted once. In DNA form, the CDR3 reads TGTGCCAGCAAGCGATCTTATCGGGACACAGATACGCAGTATTTT. Translated: CASKRSYRDTDTQYF. The chain links TRBV2 to TRBJ2-3; possible D gene TRBD2, 5 bases. The CDR3 is 15 amino acids. CDR1 is SNHLY and CDR2 is FYNNEI in the germline V gene. Trimming removed 7 bases from V and 2 bases from J, with 16 bases in between.

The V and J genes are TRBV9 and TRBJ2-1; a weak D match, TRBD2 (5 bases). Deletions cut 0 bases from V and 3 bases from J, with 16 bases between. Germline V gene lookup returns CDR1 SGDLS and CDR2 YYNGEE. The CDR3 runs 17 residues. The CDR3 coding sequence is TGTGCCAGCAGCGTAGTACCGTCAGCGGATCTCTACAATGAGCAGTTCTTC. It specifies CASSVVPSADLYNEQFF.

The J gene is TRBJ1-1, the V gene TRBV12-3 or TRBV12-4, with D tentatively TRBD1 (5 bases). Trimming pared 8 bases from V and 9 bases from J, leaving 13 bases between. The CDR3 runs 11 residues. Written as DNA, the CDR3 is TGTGCCAGCGCAGCCCAGGGCCAAGCTTTCTTT. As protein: CASAAQGQAFF.

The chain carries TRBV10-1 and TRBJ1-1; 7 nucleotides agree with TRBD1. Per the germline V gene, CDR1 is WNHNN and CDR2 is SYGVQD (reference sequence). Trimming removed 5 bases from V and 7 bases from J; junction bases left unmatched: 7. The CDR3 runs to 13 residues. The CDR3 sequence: CASSSNRGFEAFF. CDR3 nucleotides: TGCGCCAGCAGTAGCAACAGGGGTTTTGAAGCTTTCTTT.

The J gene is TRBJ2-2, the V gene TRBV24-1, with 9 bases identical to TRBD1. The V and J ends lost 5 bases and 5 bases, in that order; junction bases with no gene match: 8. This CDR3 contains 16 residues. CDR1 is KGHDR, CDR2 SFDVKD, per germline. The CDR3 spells CATSGKQGAYTGELFF. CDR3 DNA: TGTGCCACCAGTGGCAAACAGGGGGCCTATACCGGGGAGCTGTTTTTT.

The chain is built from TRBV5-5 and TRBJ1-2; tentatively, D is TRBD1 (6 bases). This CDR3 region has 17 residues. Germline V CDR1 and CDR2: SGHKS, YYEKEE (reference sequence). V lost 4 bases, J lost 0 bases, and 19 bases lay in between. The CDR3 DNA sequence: TGTGCCAGCAGCCGACCCAACCTGGGGGCAACTAACTATGGCTACACCTTC. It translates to CASSRPNLGATNYGYTF.

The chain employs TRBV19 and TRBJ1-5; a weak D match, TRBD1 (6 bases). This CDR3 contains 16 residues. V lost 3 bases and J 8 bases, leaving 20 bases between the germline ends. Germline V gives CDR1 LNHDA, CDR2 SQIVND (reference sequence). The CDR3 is CASSMYSGQAMKPQHF. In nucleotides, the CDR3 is TGTGCCAGTAGTATGTATTCGGGACAAGCGATGAAGCCCCAGCATTTT.

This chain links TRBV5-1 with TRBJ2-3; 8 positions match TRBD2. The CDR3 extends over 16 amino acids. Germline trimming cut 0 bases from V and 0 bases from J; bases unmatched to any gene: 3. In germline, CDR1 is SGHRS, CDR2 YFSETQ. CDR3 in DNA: TGCGCCAGCAGCTTGGGCGGGAGGCCTAGCACAGATACGCAGTATTTT. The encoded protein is CASSLGGRPSTDTQYF.

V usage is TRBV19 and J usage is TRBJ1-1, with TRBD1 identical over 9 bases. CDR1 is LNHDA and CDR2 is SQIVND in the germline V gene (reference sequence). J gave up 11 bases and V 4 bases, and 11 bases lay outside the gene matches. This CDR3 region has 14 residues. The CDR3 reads CASSTTGGQVGAFF. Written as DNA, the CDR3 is TGTGCCAGTAGTACGACAGGGGGGCAGGTAGGCGCTTTCTTT.

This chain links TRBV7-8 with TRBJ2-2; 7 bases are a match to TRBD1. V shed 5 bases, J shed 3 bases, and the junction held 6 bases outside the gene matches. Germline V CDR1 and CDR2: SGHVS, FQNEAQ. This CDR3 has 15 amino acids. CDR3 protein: CASSPGTVYTGELFF. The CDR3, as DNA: TGTGCCAGCAGCCCAGGGACAGTTTACACCGGGGAGCTGTTTTTT.